This TCR beta chain was observed in a study of siplizumab effects on memory and regulatory T cells. Unmatched junction bases numbered 6, after V lost 2 bases and J lost 7 bases. The CDR3 is made up of 15 amino acids. Germline CDR1 reads SGHRS; CDR2 reads YFSETQ. Comments on this clone: What it binds is unknown.

TCRdb's copy holds only in-frame clones and misses some; the assay was immunoSEQ multiplex PCR. The sample yields some 100,000 clones, 90% to 95% seen once. Study results and limitations: Proliferating siplizumab-cultured Tregs lacked confirmed suppressive function.

The sample was Tregs sorted from blood. The chain uses TRBV5-1 and TRBJ2-1; 10 nucleotides match TRBD2. The receptor was derived from a human donor in good health. The CDR3 coding sequence is TGCGCCAGCAGCTTTACAGCGGGAGGGAAAAATGAGCAGTTCTTC. This codes for CASSFTAGGKNEQFF. Supplemented by reference TRBV5-1 and TRBJ2-1, the full variable domain reads KAGVTQTPRYLIKTRGQQVTLSCSPISGHRSVSWYQQTPGQGLQFLFEYFSETQRNKGNFPGRFSGRQFSNSRSEMNVSTLELGDSALYLCASSFTAGGKNEQFFGPGTRLTVL.